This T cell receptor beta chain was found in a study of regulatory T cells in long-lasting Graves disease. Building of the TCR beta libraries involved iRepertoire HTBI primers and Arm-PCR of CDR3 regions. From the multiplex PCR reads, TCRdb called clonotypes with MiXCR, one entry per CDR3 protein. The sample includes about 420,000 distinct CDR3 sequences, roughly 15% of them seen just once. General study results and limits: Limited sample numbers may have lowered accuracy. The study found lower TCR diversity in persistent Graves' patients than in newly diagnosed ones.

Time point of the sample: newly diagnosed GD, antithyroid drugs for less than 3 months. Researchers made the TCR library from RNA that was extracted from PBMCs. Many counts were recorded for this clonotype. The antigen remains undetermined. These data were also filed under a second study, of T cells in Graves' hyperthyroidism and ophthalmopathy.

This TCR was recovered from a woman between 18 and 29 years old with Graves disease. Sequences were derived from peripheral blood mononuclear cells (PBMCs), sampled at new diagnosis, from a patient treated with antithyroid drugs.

The DNA for the CDR3 is TGTGCCAGCAGCCAATTTTCGGGGGGATTAAGCTCCTACGAGCAGTACTTC. It specifies CASSQFSGGLSSYEQYF. The chain joins TRBV3-1 to TRBJ2-7, with TRBD2 matching 7 bases. V trimming: 2 bases; J trimming: 0 bases; junction bases outside the gene matches: 10. This CDR3 is 17 amino acids long. Germline V CDR1 and CDR2: LGHDT, YNNKEL (reference sequence).